This is a list of T cell receptor beta chains from one sample in a study of shared clonotypes between healthy human individuals. Only in-frame clones appear in the TCRdb table, and some are missing; sequencing was by immunoSEQ multiplex PCR. The sample has more than 2,000,000 clones; about 92% are singletons. Sequences were obtained from naive CD4+ T cells from PBMCs. Source of these receptors: a man aged 18 to 29 in good health. Some clones in this sample may be carry-over from other donors' samples. Both conserved end residues are part of each CDR3. The D gene is left open where the match is weak.

>TRBD1|TRBJ2-5|TRBV27
CASNFGTGGRETQYF
>TRBD2|TRBJ2-7|TRBV29-1
CSVKGLAGGLEQYF
>TRBD2|TRBJ2-1|TRBV18
CASSPGASGSYNEQFF
>TRBD1|TRBJ2-2|TRBV29-1
CSVHSQGINGELFF
>TRBD1|TRBJ2-7|TRBV7-6
CASSTGTGGSYEQYF
>.|TRBJ1-5|TRBV28
CASIGGRNQPQHF
>.|TRBJ1-4|TRBV30
CVCLNEKLFF
>.|TRBJ1-2|TRBV28
CASSLNYGYTF
>.|TRBJ1-1|TRBV6-1
CASGDSLNTEAFF
>.|TRBJ2-5|TRBV5-5
CASSLERGEIQETQYF
>.|TRBJ2-1|TRBV6-6
CASSPLAASSYNEQFF
>.|TRBJ2-2|TRBV11-1
CASSWAGITGELFF
>TRBD1|TRBJ1-1|TRBV5-1
CASSLGWGQGAAGMNTEAFF
>TRBD1|TRBJ2-7|TRBV28
CASSLSPGQGYEQYF
>.|TRBJ2-5|TRBV5-1
CASSSLEGSQETQYF
>TRBD2|TRBJ2-2|TRBV19
CASNALAGGRGGELFF
>.|TRBJ2-1|TRBV10-3
CAPQISPYNEQFF
>.|TRBJ2-1|TRBV10-3
CAISESRGPPYNEQFF
>.|TRBJ1-2|TRBV30
CAATRGLSGGYTF
>TRBD2|TRBJ2-1|TRBV7-3
CASTNPGGEQFF
>.|TRBJ1-1|TRBV19
CASTIPGRTGTVNTEAFF
>.|TRBJ1-3|TRBV18
CASSPQTPSSGNTIYF
>TRBD1|TRBJ2-1|TRBV5-4
CASSLEGQGTNEQFF
>.|TRBJ2-1|TRBV2
CASSPDRINYNEQFF
>TRBD1|TRBJ2-3|TRBV5-1
CASSFRQGTSTDTQYF
>TRBD1|TRBJ2-3|TRBV5-8
CASSSDRGGYPPVDTQYF
>TRBD1|TRBJ1-1|TRBV7-8
CASSYAGGPGGTEAFF
>.|TRBJ2-5|TRBV4-2
CASSQGPQETQYF
>TRBD1|TRBJ2-3|TRBV9
CASSPQGQSTDTQYF
>.|TRBJ2-5|TRBV7-7
CASRGLTGTQYF
>TRBD1|TRBJ1-4|TRBV7-2
CASSSGTGGLGSNEKLFF
>.|TRBJ2-7|TRBV5-1
CASSLVGRGPYEQYF
>.|TRBJ1-3|TRBV2
CASRGGLGGNTIYF
>TRBD1|TRBJ1-3|TRBV6-6
CASSTGGSGNTIYF
>.|TRBJ1-1|TRBV18
CASSPQGGLNTEAFF
>TRBD2|TRBJ2-1|TRBV2
CASSRPLAGGGIDEQFF
>.|TRBJ2-7|TRBV28
CASSLIGIEQYF
>.|TRBJ2-5|TRBV30
CAWSIPRSWYQETQYF
>.|TRBJ2-7|TRBV27
CASSLSGRWPYEQYF
>.|TRBJ2-5|TRBV11-2
CASSADKTRGEETQYF
>.|TRBJ2-6|TRBV6-5
CASSYGGSGANVLTF
>.|TRBJ1-4|TRBV19
CASSPGTPVLKLFF